The 15 T cell receptor beta chains below were found in one sample sequenced in a study of blood T cell repertoires in COVID-19. Clones were sequenced by immunoSEQ multiplex PCR, and TCRdb holds only the in-frame ones, with some missing. The sample records 25,000 to 35,000 clones, approximately 87% being singletons. The sequenced sample consisted of peripheral blood. Receptors were obtained from a human donor in a cohort sampled during active COVID-19.

V is TRBV29-1 and J is TRBJ2-5; D might be TRBD2 (6 bases). CDR3 length: 12 residues. Germline CDR1 is SQVTM and CDR2 is ANQGSEA. The germline V and J ends were trimmed by 6 bases and 7 bases, with 15 bases remaining between them. The CDR3 DNA reads TGCAGCGTCGAGACTAGTGGGGCGACCCAGTACTTC. Its protein product is CSVETSGATQYF.

The CDR3 loop reads CASSDPSSGGLITDTQYF. CDR3 nucleotides: TGTGCCAGCAGCGACCCGTCTAGCGGGGGGCTAATCACAGATACGCAGTATTTT. The chain is built from TRBV2 and TRBJ2-3, with 11 bases lining up with TRBD2. Germline CDR1 reads SNHLY; CDR2 reads FYNNEI. The CDR3 totals 18 residues. Trimming at V came to 6 bases and at J to 2 bases, leaving 13 bases not matched to a gene.

The rearrangement joins TRBV9 to TRBJ1-6, with D possibly matching TRBD1 (5 bases). The CDR3 consists of 15 residues. From germline, CDR1 is SGDLS and CDR2 YYNGEE. V dropped 2 bases and J dropped 8 bases, with 14 bases sitting between them. The CDR3 region has the DNA TGTGCCAGCAGCGTCGGCGGGGGAGAGGATTCACCCCTCCACTTT. This sequence encodes CASSVGGGEDSPLHF.

DNA for the CDR3: TGTGCCAGCAAGGGAGACTATAATTCACCCCTCCACTTT. It specifies CASKGDYNSPLHF. The V and J genes are TRBV2 and TRBJ1-6; D not resolved. The germline V gene has CDR1 SNHLY and CDR2 FYNNEI. The ends were cut back, 7 bases at V and 3 bases at J, with 7 bases in the middle. The CDR3 is 13 amino acids.

The chain uses TRBV28 and TRBJ2-2; D call uncertain. Germline V gene lookup returns CDR1 MDHEN and CDR2 SYDVKM. V lost 5 bases and J 0 bases, leaving 19 bases between the germline ends. This CDR3 spans 18 amino acids. DNA of the CDR3: TGTGCCAGCAGTCCCGAGACCCTGACATTCCCGAACACCGGGGAGCTGTTTTTT. Translating it yields CASSPETLTFPNTGELFF. The entire variable domain, with the rest obtained from reference TRBV28 and TRBJ2-2, is as follows: DVKVTQSSRYLVKRTGEKVFLECVQDMDHENMFWYRQDPGLGLRLIYFSYDVKMKEKGDIPEGYSVSREKKERFSLILESASTNQTSMYLCASSPETLTFPNTGELFFGEGSRLTVL.

This chain uses TRBV6-2 or TRBV6-3 with TRBJ2-7; D is unclear. CDR1 and CDR2 (germline): MNHEY, SVGEGT. V was shortened by 6 bases and J by 0 bases, with 15 bases between the two germline ends. There are 15 residues in the CDR3. The CDR3 DNA is TGTGCCAGCAGCCTTCCCGTCAGGATCTCCTACGAGCAGTACTTC. Translated: CASSLPVRISYEQYF.

CDR3 sequence: CASSSLAGERNEQFF. CDR3 nucleotides: TGTGCCAGCAGCTCACTAGCGGGGGAAAGAAATGAGCAGTTCTTC. The chain has TRBV11-2 and TRBJ2-1; the match to TRBD2 covers 11 bases. After removal of 4 bases from V and 7 bases from J, the junction contained 6 bases not matched to a gene. The CDR3 runs to 15 residues. CDR1 and CDR2 (germline): SGHAT, FQNNGV.

This clone has a handful of counts. V usage is TRBV28 and J usage is TRBJ2-5; 9 nucleotides match TRBD1. Losses at the gene ends were 6 bases for V and 4 bases for J; bases not matched to a gene: 12. This CDR3 is 16 amino acids long. Per the germline V gene, CDR1 is MDHEN and CDR2 is SYDVKM. CDR3 sequence (DNA): TGTGCCAGCAGCCCCCTGAGCCCGACAGGGGGAGAGACCCAGTACTTC. It yields the protein CASSPLSPTGGETQYF.

This chain uses TRBV28 with TRBJ1-1; 8 bases are a match to TRBD1. Germline assignment: CDR1 MDHEN and CDR2 SYDVKM. V dropped 3 bases and J dropped 9; count of bases not matched to a gene: 9. This CDR3 spans 14 amino acids. CDR3 in DNA: TGTGCCAGCAGTTTGGGACAGGCGGGCCCCAAAGCTTTCTTT. As protein: CASSLGQAGPKAFF.

The chain carries TRBV2 and TRBJ2-7, with D perhaps TRBD1 (5 bases). V lost 7 bases to trimming and J lost 9 bases, with 13 bases between them. Germline-derived CDR1 and CDR2 are SNHLY and FYNNEI. This CDR3 region has 11 residues. The CDR3 DNA reads TGTGCCAGCAACCCTCAGGGTAGGCAGTACTTC. Amino acids: CASNPQGRQYF.

V and J are TRBV7-8 and TRBJ2-7; D perhaps matches TRBD1 (6 bases). Germline CDR1 reads SGHVS; CDR2 reads FQNEAQ. The CDR3 is 13 amino acids. V was clipped by 3 bases and J by 7 bases, with 13 bases between them. CDR3 nucleotide sequence: TGTGCCAGCAGCTTTTCACAGGGCGGAGAGCAGTACTTC. Encoded protein: CASSFSQGGEQYF.

The chain couples TRBV20-1 to TRBJ2-5; TRBD2 might be the D (5 bases). The CDR3 is 11 amino acids. Germline values: CDR1 DFQATT, CDR2 SNEGSKA (reference sequence). V gave up 6 bases and J gave up 6 bases, with 11 bases separating them. In DNA, the CDR3 is TGCAGTGCCCGGGATTACAAGACCCAGTACTTC. Protein: CSARDYKTQYF.

This clone was counted only a few times. V usage is TRBV6-5 and J usage is TRBJ1-1; TRBD1 is a possible D gene (5 bases). The CDR3 totals 14 residues. The germline V gene encodes CDR1 MNHEY and CDR2 SVGAGI. Trimming removed 4 bases at V and 6 bases at J, with 15 bases between. The CDR3: CASSLRAGGSEAFF. Here the CDR3 DNA reads TGTGCCAGCAGTTTACGGGCTGGGGGGTCTGAAGCTTTCTTT.

The chain links TRBV15 to TRBJ2-2, with 10 bases that match TRBD2. The germline gives CDR1 LNHNV, CDR2 YYDKDF (reference sequence). There are 16 residues in the CDR3. Trimming removed 1 base from V and 5 bases from J; junction bases left unmatched: 4. CDR3: CATSRGAGGRTGELFF. In DNA form, the CDR3 reads TGTGCCACCAGCAGAGGAGCGGGGGGGCGTACCGGGGAGCTGTTTTTT.

V gene TRBV28 combines with J gene TRBJ2-7, with 11 bases aligning to TRBD2. The germline V gene encodes CDR1 MDHEN and CDR2 SYDVKM. CDR3 length: 16 residues. The J segment lost 3 bases and the V segment lost 6 bases, leaving 10 bases of the junction unmatched. Here the CDR3 reads CASSFGTSGTFYEQYF. In nucleotides, the CDR3 is TGTGCCAGCAGCTTCGGGACTAGCGGAACATTCTACGAGCAGTACTTC.